What follows describes a single T cell receptor beta chain. This record comes from a study of OX40 agonist ivuxolimab in advanced cancers. Assay used: immunoSEQ multiplex PCR; TCRdb lists only in-frame clones, some missing. The table records about 83,000 clones, under 95% of them present only once. CDR3 size: 16 residues. Trimming shortened V by 3 bases and J by 0 bases, and 14 bases separated the two germline ends. Per germline, CDR1 MDHEN and CDR2 SYDVKM. This clonotype was sampled from an adult with an advanced solid tumor such as melanoma, head and neck, liver or kidney cancer. The gene calls are TRBV28 and TRBJ1-2, with D possibly being TRBD1 (6 bases). This specimen was CD4+ or CD8+ T cells sorted from blood, taken in a trial of the OX40 agonist ivuxolimab. The DNA of the CDR3 is TGTGCCAGCAGTTTCAGGGGTCAACGAGCTAACTATGGCTACACCTTC. It translates to CASSFRGQRANYGYTF.